This entry lists 19 T cell receptor beta chains sequenced from one sample in a study of T cells in localized non-small cell lung cancer. TCRdb's table, derived via immunoSEQ multiplex PCR, lists solely in-frame clones and lacks some. The sample gives tens of thousands of clones, roughly 90% of which show up once; about 3.9% is in the top ten. Material: peripheral blood, obtained before any cancer treatment. All receptors derive from a man between 35 and 75 years old with stage I lung adenocarcinoma.

The chain combines TRBV27 with TRBJ2-7, with D hard to call. CDR3 size: 15 residues. Per germline, CDR1 MNHEY and CDR2 SMNVEV (reference sequence). Trimming removed 3 bases at V and 4 bases at J, with 16 bases between. The CDR3 nucleotides are TGTGCCAGCAGTTTGAGAATGGGGTTCGGTTACGAGCAGTACTTC. The encoded protein is CASSLRMGFGYEQYF.

The DNA of the CDR3 is TGTGCCAGCAGCTTAGTCGGGGGGTGGGAGCTGTTTTTT. Translated: CASSLVGGWELFF. The rearrangement joins TRBV7-9 to TRBJ2-2; 7 bases line up with TRBD2. V shed 1 base and J 9 bases; nucleotides not matched to a gene: 2. The germline V gene has CDR1 SEHNR and CDR2 FQNEAQ (reference sequence). The CDR3 spans 13 residues.

V and J are TRBV25-1 and TRBJ2-2; D remains unclear. V lost 11 bases, J lost 4 bases, and 23 bases lay in between. This CDR3 has 16 residues. Germline CDR1 MGHDK, CDR2 SYGVNS. The CDR3 here is CACNRCVTRPTGELFF. CDR3 nucleotides: TGTGCCTGCAATCGATGTGTAACGAGACCCACCGGGGAGCTGTTTTTT.

The chain couples TRBV19 to TRBJ1-4; D is undetermined. The CDR3 has 14 residues. Germline loops: CDR1 LNHDA, CDR2 SQIVND (reference sequence). V lost 7 bases and J lost 2, with 11 bases in between. This CDR3 is CASKGFSTNEKLFF. The CDR3 bases are TGTGCCAGTAAGGGTTTCAGCACTAATGAAAAACTGTTTTTT.

The chain combines TRBV2 with TRBJ2-7, with D unclear. The CDR3 has 13 amino acids. V lost 0 bases and J 4 bases, leaving 7 bases between the germline ends. The germline gives CDR1 SNHLY, CDR2 FYNNEI. DNA for the CDR3: TGTGCCAGCAGTGAAGCACGAGAGTACGAGCAGTACTTC. Its protein product is CASSEAREYEQYF.

Here the CDR3 reads CASSIMSSMAGSRQETQYF. The CDR3 nucleotides are TGTGCCAGTAGTATTATGAGTTCAATGGCAGGGAGTAGGCAGGAGACCCAGTACTTC. The rearrangement joins TRBV19 to TRBJ2-5; tentatively, D is TRBD1 or TRBD2 (5 bases each). Trimming took off 3 bases at V and 5 bases at J, with 28 bases between the two ends. Germline V gene lookup returns CDR1 LNHDA and CDR2 SQIVND (reference sequence). The CDR3 consists of 19 residues.

CDR3 in DNA: TGTGCCAGCATTCAGGGGATGTCTAATGAAAAACTGTTTTTT. Translation gives CASIQGMSNEKLFF. The V call is TRBV2, the J call TRBJ1-4; D might be TRBD1 (6 bases). CDR1 SNHLY and CDR2 FYNNEI come from the germline V gene. The CDR3 loop spans 14 amino acids. Trimming removed 7 bases at V and 3 bases at J, with 12 bases between.

The CDR3: CASSPGGNTDTQYF. The CDR3 nucleotides are TGTGCCAGCAGCCCGGGGGGTAACACAGATACGCAGTATTTT. The V and J genes are TRBV7-6 and TRBJ2-3; the match to TRBD2 covers 7 bases. Germline values: CDR1 SGHVS, CDR2 FNYEAQ. Losses at the gene ends were 5 bases for V and 2 bases for J; bases not matched to a gene: 4. This CDR3 contains 14 residues.

By share, this clone ranks as medium-sized. J is TRBJ2-7 and V is TRBV4-1; 7 bases are a match to TRBD1. The junction had 4 bases not matched to a gene; V was cut back by 0 bases and J by 5 bases. There are 14 residues in the CDR3. Germline V lookup: CDR1 MGHRA, CDR2 YSYEKL. The CDR3 sequence is CASSQEDRVDEQYF. As DNA, the CDR3 is TGCGCCAGCAGCCAAGAAGACAGGGTGGACGAGCAGTACTTC.

This clone was recorded once. The chain recombines TRBV19 with TRBJ2-7; D not resolved. The CDR3 runs to 13 residues. From germline, CDR1 is LNHDA and CDR2 SQIVND (reference sequence). The V end lost 1 base, the J end lost 1 base, and 5 bases lay between the germline ends. The CDR3 here is CASSIGPSYEQYF. CDR3 nucleotides: TGTGCCAGTAGTATAGGGCCATCCTACGAGCAGTACTTC.

V is TRBV25-1 and J is TRBJ1-2; the match to TRBD1 covers 8 bases. The germline CDR1 and CDR2 sequences are MGHDK and SYGVNS. CDR3 length: 15 amino acids. V lost 7 bases to trimming and J lost 1 base; unmatched junction nucleotides: 8. CDR3 in amino acids: CASKRTGPLNYGYTF. The CDR3 DNA reads TGTGCCAGCAAGAGGACAGGGCCACTTAACTATGGCTACACCTTC.

CDR3 residues: CASSQSARPDTEAFF. CDR3 in DNA: TGCGCCAGCAGTCAGTCGGCTCGCCCTGACACTGAAGCTTTCTTT. The J gene is TRBJ1-1, the V gene TRBV5-1; D is undetermined. The CDR3 runs 15 residues. The germline CDR1 and CDR2 sequences are SGHRS and YFSETQ. The ends were cut back, 5 bases at V and 3 bases at J, with 17 bases in the middle.

The rearrangement links TRBV5-1 to TRBJ2-7; 7 nucleotides line up with TRBD1. Trimming removed 5 bases from V and 2 bases from J; junction bases left unmatched: 4. Per the germline V gene, CDR1 is SGHRS and CDR2 is YFSETQ. The CDR3 runs to 13 residues. The CDR3 coding sequence is TGCGCCAGCAGTTTGACAGGGACCTACGAGCAGTACTTC. This sequence encodes CASSLTGTYEQYF.

The chain combines TRBV10-2 with TRBJ2-3, with D perhaps matching TRBD2 (6 bases). Germline loops: CDR1 WSHSY, CDR2 SAAADI. V was clipped by 3 bases and J by 2 bases, with 9 bases between them. CDR3 length: 14 residues. DNA of the CDR3: TGCGCCAGCAGTGACGGGACTCCCACAGATACGCAGTATTTT. This translates into CASSDGTPTDTQYF.

This chain connects TRBV11-2 to TRBJ2-2, with D possibly being TRBD2 (6 bases). The V end lost 4 bases, the J end lost 4 bases, and 22 bases lay between the germline ends. This CDR3 spans 18 amino acids. Germline CDR1 reads SGHAT; CDR2 reads FQNNGV. The CDR3 sequence is CASSSISLRSGVTGELFF. The DNA for the CDR3 is TGTGCCAGCAGCTCCATATCCCTCCGGTCGGGGGTCACCGGGGAGCTGTTTTTT.

The rearrangement uses TRBV29-1 and TRBJ2-6; D not certain. CDR1 and CDR2 (germline): SQVTM, ANQGSEA. The V end lost 5 bases, the J end lost 2 bases, and 10 bases lay between the germline ends. The CDR3 has 14 residues. The CDR3 reads CSVWASAGANVLTF. For the CDR3, the DNA is TGCAGCGTTTGGGCTTCAGCTGGGGCCAACGTCCTGACTTTC.

The chain recombines TRBV7-2 with TRBJ1-5; unclear D gene. The germline V gene encodes CDR1 SGHTA and CDR2 FQGNSA. V dropped 1 base and J dropped 2 bases, with 12 bases sitting between them. This CDR3 has 16 amino acids. Written as DNA, the CDR3 is TGTGCCAGCAGCTTAGAGATGCGGGCTGGCAATCAGCCCCAGCATTTT. This codes for CASSLEMRAGNQPQHF.

This chain joins TRBV18 and TRBJ2-7; perhaps TRBD2 as D (6 bases). Germline values: CDR1 KGHSH, CDR2 LQKENI. The V end lost 8 bases, the J end lost 0 bases, and 14 bases lay between the germline ends. The CDR3 runs to 14 residues. The chain's CDR3 is CASLDVGGSYEQYF. The CDR3 DNA is TGTGCCAGCCTCGATGTGGGGGGCTCCTACGAGCAGTACTTC.

The genes are TRBV6-7 and TRBJ1-5; D might be TRBD1 (6 bases). TRBV6-7 is assigned to the ORF class and has an uncertain function. V was pared by 5 bases and J by 0 bases, with 23 bases between. The CDR3 extends over 19 amino acids. The CDR3 bases are TGTGCCAGCAGTGAACTGACACGGCGGAGGGGGTATAGCAATCAGCCCCAGCATTTT. This codes for CASSELTRRRGYSNQPQHF.